This T cell receptor (beta chain) comes out of a study of cytomegalovirus exposure and HLA in healthy donors. A remark on this clone: Its antigen is as yet unknown.

Both 60 Vbeta primers and 13 Jbeta primers went into the PCR. Clones were read by immunoSEQ multiplex PCR, and TCRdb kept only the in-frame ones, dropping some. The sample consists of around 140,000 clones, approximately 80% of them appearing once. Study-level findings and limits: There was a cluster of highly shared sequence variants that was likely a sequencing artifact. Later analysis demonstrated an association between a missense DCLRE1C variant and TCR beta V- and J-gene trimming. Immune exposure information available was restricted to CMV serostatus.

V shed 6 bases, J shed 3 bases, and the junction held 7 bases outside the gene matches. Germline V gives CDR1 MDHEN, CDR2 SYDVKM. The CDR3 is 15 residues long. Likely unrecorded immune exposures existed in these nominally healthy donors. This TCR came from a woman between 18 and 29 years old in good health and CMV-seropositive. This rearrangement joins TRBV28 to TRBJ2-7; 11 bases match TRBD1. Sequenced material: PBMCs. DNA for the CDR3: TGTGCCAGCAGACGCACCGGGACAGGGGGCTACGAGCAGTACTTC. This sequence encodes CASRRTGTGGYEQYF.